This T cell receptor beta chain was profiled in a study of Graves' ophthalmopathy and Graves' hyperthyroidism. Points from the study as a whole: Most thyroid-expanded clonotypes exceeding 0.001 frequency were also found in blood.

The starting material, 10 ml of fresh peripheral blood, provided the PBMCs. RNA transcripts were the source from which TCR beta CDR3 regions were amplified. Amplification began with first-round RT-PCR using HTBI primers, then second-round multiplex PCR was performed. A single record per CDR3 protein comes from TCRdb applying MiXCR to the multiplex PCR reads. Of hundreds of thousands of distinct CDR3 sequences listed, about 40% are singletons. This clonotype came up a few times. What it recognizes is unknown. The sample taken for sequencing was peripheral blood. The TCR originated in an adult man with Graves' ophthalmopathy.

The CDR3 loop reads CSARDGGGGAGTQYF. For the CDR3, the DNA is TGCAGTGCTAGAGATGGCGGGGGGGGCGCGGGGACCCAGTACTTC. The V call is TRBV20-1, the J call TRBJ2-5; 9 nucleotides line up with TRBD2. The germline CDR1 and CDR2 sequences are DFQATT and SNEGSKA (reference sequence). The CDR3 is made up of 15 amino acids. The V segment lost 0 bases and the J segment 7 bases; nucleotides outside the gene matches: 9.